The clone carrying this T cell receptor beta chain was observed once. Data came from immunoSEQ multiplex PCR; TCRdb stores just in-frame clones and leaves some out. Of more than 1,200,000 clones detected, 98% appear once; the ten largest clones hold around 0.33%. This specimen comes from a study of shared clonotypes between healthy human individuals. Looking at the study overall: CD4 naive cells filled three plates per donor, CD4 memory three, CD8 naive two and CD8 memory one.

The CDR3 has 12 residues. V lost 8 bases and J lost 3, with 11 bases in between. CDR1 and CDR2 from the germline V gene are SEHNR and FQNEAQ (reference sequence). Sequencing was carried out using naive CD4+ T cells sorted from blood. Subset given: CD45RA+ positively selected. This sequence joins TRBV7-9 and TRBJ2-7; TRBD2 might be the D (5 bases). This receptor was identified in a man aged 25-40 years in good health. The CDR3 loop is CASGREGYEQYF. The CDR3 DNA follows: TGTGCCAGCGGACGGGAAGGCTACGAGCAGTACTTC.